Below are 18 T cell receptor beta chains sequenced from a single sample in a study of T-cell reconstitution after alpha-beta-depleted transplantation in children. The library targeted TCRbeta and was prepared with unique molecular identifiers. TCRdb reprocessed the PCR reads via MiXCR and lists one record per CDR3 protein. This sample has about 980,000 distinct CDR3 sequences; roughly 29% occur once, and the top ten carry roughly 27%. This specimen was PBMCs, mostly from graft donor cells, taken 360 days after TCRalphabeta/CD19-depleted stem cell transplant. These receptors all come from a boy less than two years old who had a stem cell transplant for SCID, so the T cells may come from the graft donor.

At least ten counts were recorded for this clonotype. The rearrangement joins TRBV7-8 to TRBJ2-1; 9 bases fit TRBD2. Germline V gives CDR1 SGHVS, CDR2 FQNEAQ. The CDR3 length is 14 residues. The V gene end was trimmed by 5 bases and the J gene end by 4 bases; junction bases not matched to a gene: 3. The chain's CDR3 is CASSPTSGYNEQFF. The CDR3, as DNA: TGTGCCAGCAGCCCGACTAGCGGATACAATGAGCAGTTCTTC.

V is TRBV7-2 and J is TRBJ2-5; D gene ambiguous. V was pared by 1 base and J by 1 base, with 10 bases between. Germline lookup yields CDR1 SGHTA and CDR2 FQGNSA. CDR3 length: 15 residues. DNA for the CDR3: TGTGCCAGCAGCTTAGGGCCCCGACTCCAAGAGACCCAGTACTTC. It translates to CASSLGPRLQETQYF.

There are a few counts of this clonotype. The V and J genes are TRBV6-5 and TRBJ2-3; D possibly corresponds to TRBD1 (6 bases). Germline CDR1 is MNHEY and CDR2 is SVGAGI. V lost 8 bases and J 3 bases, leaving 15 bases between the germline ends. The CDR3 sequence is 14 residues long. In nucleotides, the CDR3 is TGTGCCAGCGTTGGACAGCTCCGAACAGATACGCAGTATTTT. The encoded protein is CASVGQLRTDTQYF.

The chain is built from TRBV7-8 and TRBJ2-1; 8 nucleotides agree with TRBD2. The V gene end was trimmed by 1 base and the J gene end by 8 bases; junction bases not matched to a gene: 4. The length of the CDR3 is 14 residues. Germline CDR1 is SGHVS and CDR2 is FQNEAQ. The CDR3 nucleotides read TGTGCCAGCAGCTTAGTAGCGGGGCGGGATGAGCAGTTCTTC. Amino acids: CASSLVAGRDEQFF.

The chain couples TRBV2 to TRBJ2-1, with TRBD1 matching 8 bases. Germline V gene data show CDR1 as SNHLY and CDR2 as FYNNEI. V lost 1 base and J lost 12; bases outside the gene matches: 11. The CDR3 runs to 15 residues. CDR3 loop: CASSEEFGQGDMQFF. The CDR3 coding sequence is TGTGCCAGCAGTGAAGAGTTTGGACAGGGCGATATGCAGTTCTTC.

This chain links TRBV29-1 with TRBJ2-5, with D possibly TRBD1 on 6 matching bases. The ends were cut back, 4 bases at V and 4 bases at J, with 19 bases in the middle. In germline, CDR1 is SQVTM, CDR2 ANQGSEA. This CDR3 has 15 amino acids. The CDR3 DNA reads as TGCAGCGTTGCACCTCCAGGGGCTCTTGGAGAGACCCAGTACTTC. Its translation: CSVAPPGALGETQYF.

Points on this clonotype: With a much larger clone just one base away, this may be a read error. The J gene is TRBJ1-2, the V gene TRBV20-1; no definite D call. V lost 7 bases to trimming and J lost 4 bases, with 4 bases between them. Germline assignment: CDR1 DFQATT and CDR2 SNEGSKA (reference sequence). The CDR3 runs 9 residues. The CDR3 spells CSVFYGYTF. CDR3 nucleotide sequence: TGCAGTGTTTTCTATGGCTACACCTTC.

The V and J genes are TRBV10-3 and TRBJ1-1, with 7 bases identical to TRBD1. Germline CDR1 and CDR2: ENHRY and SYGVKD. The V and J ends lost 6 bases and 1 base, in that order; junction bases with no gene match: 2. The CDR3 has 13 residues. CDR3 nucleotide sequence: TGTGCCATCAGGGGGACAGAGAACACTGAAGCTTTCTTT. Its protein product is CAIRGTENTEAFF.

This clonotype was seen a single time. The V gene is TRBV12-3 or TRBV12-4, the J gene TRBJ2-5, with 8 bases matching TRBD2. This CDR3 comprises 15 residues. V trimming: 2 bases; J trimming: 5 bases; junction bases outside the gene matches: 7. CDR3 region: CASSLSSGVGETQYF. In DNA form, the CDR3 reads TGTGCCAGCAGTTTAAGTAGCGGGGTAGGGGAGACCCAGTACTTC.

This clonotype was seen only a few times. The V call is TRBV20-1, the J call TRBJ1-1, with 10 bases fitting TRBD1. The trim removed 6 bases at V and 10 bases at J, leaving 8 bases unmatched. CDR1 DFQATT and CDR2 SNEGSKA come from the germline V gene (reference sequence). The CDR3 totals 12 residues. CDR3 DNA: TGCAGTGCCCCCGGGACAGGGGTCCCAGCTTTCTTT. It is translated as CSAPGTGVPAFF.

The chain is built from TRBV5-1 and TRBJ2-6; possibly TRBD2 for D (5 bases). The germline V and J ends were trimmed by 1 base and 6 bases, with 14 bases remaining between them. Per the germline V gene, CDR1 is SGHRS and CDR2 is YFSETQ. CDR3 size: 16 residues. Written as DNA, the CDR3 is TGCGCCAGCAGCTTGTTGTTCGGGGAGCTGGCCAACGTCCTGACTTTC. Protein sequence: CASSLLFGELANVLTF. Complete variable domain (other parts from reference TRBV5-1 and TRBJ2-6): KAGVTQTPRYLIKTRGQQVTLSCSPISGHRSVSWYQQTPGQGLQFLFEYFSETQRNKGNFPGRFSGRQFSNSRSEMNVSTLELGDSALYLCASSLLFGELANVLTFGAGSRLTVL.

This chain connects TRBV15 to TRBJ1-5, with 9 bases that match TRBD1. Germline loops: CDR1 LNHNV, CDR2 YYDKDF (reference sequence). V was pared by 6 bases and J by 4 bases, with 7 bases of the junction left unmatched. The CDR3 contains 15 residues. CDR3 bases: TGTGCCACCAGAATGGACAGGGGAGGAAATCAGCCCCAGCATTTT. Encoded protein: CATRMDRGGNQPQHF. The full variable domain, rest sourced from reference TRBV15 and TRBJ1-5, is DAMVIQNPRYQVTQFGKPVTLSCSQTLNHNVMYWYQQKSSQAPKLLFHYYDKDFNNEADTPDNFQSRRPNTSFCFLDIRSPGLGDTAMYLCATRMDRGGNQPQHFGDGTRLSIL.

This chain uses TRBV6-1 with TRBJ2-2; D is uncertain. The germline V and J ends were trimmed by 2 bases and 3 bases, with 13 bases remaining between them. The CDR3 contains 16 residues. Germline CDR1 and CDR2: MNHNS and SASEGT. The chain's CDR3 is CASSESWGIDTGELFF. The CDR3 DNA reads TGTGCCAGCAGTGAATCCTGGGGAATAGACACCGGGGAGCTGTTTTTT.

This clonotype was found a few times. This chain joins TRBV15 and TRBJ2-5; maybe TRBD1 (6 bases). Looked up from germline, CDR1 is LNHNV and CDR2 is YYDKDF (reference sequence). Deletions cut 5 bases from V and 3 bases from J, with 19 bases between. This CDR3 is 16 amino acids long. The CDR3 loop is CATSGPTGMVEETQYF. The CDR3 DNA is TGTGCCACCAGCGGACCAACAGGGATGGTGGAAGAGACCCAGTACTTC.

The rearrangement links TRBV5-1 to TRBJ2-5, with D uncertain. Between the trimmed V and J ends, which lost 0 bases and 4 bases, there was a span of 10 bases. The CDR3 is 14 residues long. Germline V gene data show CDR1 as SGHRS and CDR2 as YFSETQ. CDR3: CASSLATSGETQYF. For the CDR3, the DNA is TGCGCCAGCAGCTTGGCCACGAGTGGAGAGACCCAGTACTTC.

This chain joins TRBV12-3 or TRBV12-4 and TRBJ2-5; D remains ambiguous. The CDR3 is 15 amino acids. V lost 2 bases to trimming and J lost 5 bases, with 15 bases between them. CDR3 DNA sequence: TGTGCCAGCAGTTTACCTATAGCAACCGGGGAGACCCAGTACTTC. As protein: CASSLPIATGETQYF.

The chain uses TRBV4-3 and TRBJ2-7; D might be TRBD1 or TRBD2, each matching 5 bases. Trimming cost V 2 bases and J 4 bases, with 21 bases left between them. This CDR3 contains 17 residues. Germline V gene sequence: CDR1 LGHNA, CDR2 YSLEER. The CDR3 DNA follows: TGCGCCAGCAGCCAACACTGGGACCCAACTGAATATTACGAGCAGTACTTC. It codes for CASSQHWDPTEYYEQYF.

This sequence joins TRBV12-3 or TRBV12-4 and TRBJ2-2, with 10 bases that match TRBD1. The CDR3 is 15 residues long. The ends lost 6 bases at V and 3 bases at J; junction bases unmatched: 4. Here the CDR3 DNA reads TGTGCCAGCAGCCATGGACAGGGGGACACCGGGGAGCTGTTTTTT. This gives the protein CASSHGQGDTGELFF.